Listed below are T cell receptor beta chains from one sample, sequenced in a study of cytomegalovirus exposure and HLA in healthy donors. Here immunoSEQ multiplex PCR was the method, and the copy in TCRdb shows in-frame clones only, minus some. Here the sample spans over 100,000 clones, under 75% being singletons. The sample was PBMCs. The origin of the receptors is a woman aged 40 to 49 in good health and CMV-seronegative. Both conserved end residues are part of each CDR3. The D gene is left open where the match is weak. Clone size is given for some rows only: seen once, a few or many times, or a class if the clone is expanded.

.	TRBV6-1	TRBJ1-2	.	CASSEAGGSDGYTF	TGTGCCAGCAGTGAAGCGGGGGGGAGTGATGGCTACACCTTC
.	TRBV6-6	TRBJ2-7	TRBD1	CASSGAGTESSYEQYF	TGTGCCAGCAGTGGCGCCGGGACAGAAAGCTCCTACGAGCAGTACTTC
.	TRBV18	TRBJ1-1	.	CASSNSMNTEAFF	TGTGCCAGCTCAAACAGCATGAACACTGAAGCTTTCTTT
.	TRBV4-1	TRBJ2-2	TRBD2	CASSQRGGNTGELFF	TGCGCCAGCAGCCAGCGGGGGGGCAACACCGGGGAGCTGTTTTTT
.	TRBV7-9	TRBJ2-3	.	CASSLQSTDTQYF	TGTGCCAGCAGCTTGCAGTCCACAGATACGCAGTATTTT
.	TRBV7-2	TRBJ2-5	TRBD1	CASSFGTGQETQYF	TGTGCCAGCAGCTTCGGGACAGGACAAGAGACCCAGTACTTC
.	TRBV6-1	TRBJ2-7	.	CASGWEKRYEQYF	TGTGCCAGCGGCTGGGAGAAGCGGTACGAGCAGTACTTC
.	TRBV5-1	TRBJ2-1	.	CASSSGVYNEQFF	TGCGCCAGCAGCTCCGGGGTCTACAATGAGCAGTTCTTC
.	TRBV28	TRBJ2-7	.	CASSPSTDTSSYEQYF	TGTGCCAGCAGTCCGTCGACGGATACTAGCTCCTACGAGCAGTACTTC
.	TRBV4-1	TRBJ2-6	.	CASSQDPGYGANVLTF	TGCGCCAGCAGCCAAGATCCAGGGTACGGGGCCAACGTCCTGACTTTC
.	TRBV30	TRBJ1-4	.	CAWKQGSGEKLFF	TGTGCCTGGAAACAGGGAAGCGGTGAAAAACTGTTTTTT
few	TRBV4-3	TRBJ1-4	.	CASSHEGTRNEKLFF	TGCGCCAGCAGCCACGAGGGGACACGCAATGAAAAACTGTTTTTT
.	TRBV7-3	TRBJ2-1	TRBD2	CASSGAGGGRYNEQFF	TGTGCCAGCAGCGGGGCGGGGGGCGGAAGGTACAATGAGCAGTTCTTC
few	TRBV28	TRBJ1-1	.	CATKGGVWTEAFF	TGTGCCACCAAAGGCGGGGTCTGGACTGAAGCTTTCTTT
.	TRBV5-6	TRBJ2-2	TRBD1	CASSGQGTGELFF	TGTGCCAGCAGCGGACAGGGAACCGGGGAGCTGTTTTTT